This note documents a single T cell receptor beta chain sequence. As yet, its antigen is unknown. Germline-derived CDR1 and CDR2 are LGHDT and YNNKEL (reference sequence). Between the trimmed V and J ends, which lost 4 bases and 6 bases, there was a span of 15 bases. The CDR3 totals 14 residues. This table comes from immunoSEQ multiplex PCR, and its TCRdb copy is limited to in-frame clones, with some not included. Here the sample spans under 200,000 clones, 70% to 90% being singletons. The source of the sample is a study of T cell responses to AZD1222 COVID-19 vaccine. General study findings and limits: Only 5 or 6 people who got AZD1222 tested seropositive at baseline.

The chain carries TRBV3-1 (or the pseudogene TRBV3-2) and TRBJ1-1, with TRBD1 as a possible D gene (6 bases). The sequence was collected from an adult who received the AZD1222 COVID-19 vaccine. The material sequenced was peripheral blood, taken 28 days after the second AZD1222 dose. The CDR3 DNA follows: TGTGCCAGCAGCCTTTTCGCCAGGGGCTCTGAAGCTTTCTTT. As protein: CASSLFARGSEAFF.